This T cell receptor beta chain was captured by sequencing in a study of cytomegalovirus exposure and HLA in healthy donors. The PCR employed 60 Vbeta primers together with 13 Jbeta primers. The protocol was immunoSEQ multiplex PCR, while the TCRdb copy is restricted to in-frame clones and leaves out a portion. This sample has about 150,000 clones, with roughly three quarters found just once. The table lists this clone with a count of one. The CDR3 consists of 16 residues. Germline CDR1 SGHDT, CDR2 YYEEEE. The trim removed 4 bases at V and 2 bases at J, leaving 10 bases unmatched. The sample taken for sequencing was PBMCs. The TCR was taken from a man aged 40-50 years in good health and CMV-seronegative. The chain joins TRBV5-6 to TRBJ2-7; 9 bases map to TRBD1. The CDR3 loop is CASSVLRDRAPYEQYF. CDR3 nucleotide sequence: TGTGCCAGCAGCGTCTTACGGGACAGGGCCCCCTACGAGCAGTACTTC.